A selection of T cell receptor beta chains follows, all from one sample in a study of siplizumab effects on memory and regulatory T cells. Libraries were prepared by immunoSEQ multiplex PCR; TCRdb keeps only in-frame clonotypes and omits some of them. The sample includes over 55,000 clones, over 65% of them seen just once. Material for sequencing was memory CD4+ T cells sorted from blood. The receptors shown here come from a human donor in good health. Both conserved end residues are part of each CDR3. D genes are given only for firm matches. Rows may omit the clone size; those that give it use once, few, many or a size class.

j_call d_call v_call clone_size cdr3_nt cdr3_aa
TRBJ1-2 . TRBV5-1 . TGCGCCAGCAGCTTGGGGCCAGGGGAATATGGCTACACCTTC CASSLGPGEYGYTF
TRBJ2-3 TRBD1 TRBV7-4 . TGTGCCAGCACCCTGGGACAGCTATATCCTAGCACAGATACGCAGTATTTT CASTLGQLYPSTDTQYF
TRBJ2-7 . TRBV2 . TGTGCCAGCAGGGGCCTCCTATGGTACGAGCAGTACTTC CASRGLLWYEQYF
TRBJ2-3 TRBD2 TRBV7-8 . TGTGCCAGCAGCTATAGCGGGAGGGCCGACACAGATACGCAGTATTTT CASSYSGRADTDTQYF
TRBJ1-2 . TRBV7-8 . TGTGCCAGCAGCTTTAGACAGTCCTATGGCTACACCTTC CASSFRQSYGYTF
TRBJ1-2 . TRBV5-1 . TGCGCCAGCAGCTTGGTAGCGAAATCTTATGGCTACACCTTC CASSLVAKSYGYTF
TRBJ1-3 TRBD1 TRBV6-5 . TGTGCCAGCAGTTACGGACAGGGCGGAAACACCATATATTTT CASSYGQGGNTIYF
TRBJ2-7 . TRBV2 . TGTGCCAGCAGTGAATCAGGGTTCTCCTACGAGCAGTACTTC CASSESGFSYEQYF
TRBJ2-7 . TRBV30 . TGTGCCTGGAGCGCGGGACAGTCCGAGCAGTACTTC CAWSAGQSEQYF
TRBJ2-1 TRBD2 TRBV11-3 . TGTGCCAGCAGCTCCAGACTAGCGGGGGAGCAGTTCTTC CASSSRLAGEQFF
TRBJ2-3 . TRBV7-3 . TGTGCCAGCAGCTCCGGGGAGGGCACAGATACGCAGTATTTT CASSSGEGTDTQYF
TRBJ2-1 . TRBV7-2 . TGTGCCAGCAGCCCCGGAACCTACAATGAGCAGTTCTTC CASSPGTYNEQFF
TRBJ2-3 . TRBV5-8 . TGTGCCAGCAGCAAGGGCAGCCGGGGCTCAGATACGCAGTATTTT CASSKGSRGSDTQYF
TRBJ1-5 . TRBV25-1 . TGTGCCAGCAGCGCGGTAGGCAATCAGCCCCAGCATTTT CASSAVGNQPQHF
TRBJ2-3 . TRBV6-1 . TGTGCCAGCAGTGTTGTCGCCACAAGGTGGGACACAGATACGCAGTATTTT CASSVVATRWDTDTQYF
TRBJ1-1 . TRBV6-1 . TGTGCCAGCAGCTTAGACAACGTGGGGACTGAAGCTTTCTTT CASSLDNVGTEAFF
TRBJ2-7 . TRBV6-5 . TGTGCCAGCAGTTACCCCAGCAGACCTTACGAGCAGTACTTC CASSYPSRPYEQYF
TRBJ2-3 TRBD2 TRBV7-9 . TGTGCCAGCAGCTCCCCCACTGGCGGGAGGGTTACAGATACGCAGTATTTT CASSSPTGGRVTDTQYF
TRBJ1-1 TRBD1 TRBV5-1 . TGCGCCAGCAGCTCCGGGACAGCCCTCACTGAAGCTTTCTTT CASSSGTALTEAFF
TRBJ1-3 . TRBV2 . TGTGCCAGCATTAGAGGGATTGGAAACACCATATATTTT CASIRGIGNTIYF
TRBJ2-3 . TRBV5-1 once TGCGCCAGCAGCTTGGCGGGGCAGGCCGCAGATACGCAGTATTTT CASSLAGQAADTQYF
TRBJ1-1 . TRBV5-8 . TGTGCCGTCCCGCGGGGAAGACGGTGGACTGAAGCTTTCTTT CAVPRGRRWTEAFF
TRBJ1-2 . TRBV14 . TGTGCCAGCAGCCAACGGGACGGAACCTATGGCTACACCTTC CASSQRDGTYGYTF
TRBJ2-5 . TRBV7-2 . TGTGCCAGCAGCTCACAGGGAGTAGGGACCCAGTACTTC CASSSQGVGTQYF
TRBJ2-2 . TRBV7-8 . TGTGCCAGCAGATTTCTAGCGAGGAACACCGGGGAGCTGTTTTTT CASRFLARNTGELFF
TRBJ2-6 TRBD1 TRBV13 . TGTGCCAGCAGCCCTCGGACAGGGTCAGGCTCTGGGGCCAACGTCCTGACTTTC CASSPRTGSGSGANVLTF
TRBJ1-1 TRBD1 TRBV5-1 . TGCGCCAGCAGCTACGGACAGGGGAAGGCTTTCTTT CASSYGQGKAFF
TRBJ2-7 . TRBV2 . TGTGCCAGCAGGGTTGGGACCCACTACGAGCAGTACTTC CASRVGTHYEQYF
TRBJ2-7 . TRBV9 . TGTGCCAGCAGCGTAGACGAGAGGCCGGTCTACGAGCAGTACTTC CASSVDERPVYEQYF
TRBJ1-3 . TRBV5-5 . TGTGCCAGCAGCTTGGCCAGGGACTCTGGAAACACCATATATTTT CASSLARDSGNTIYF
TRBJ1-1 . TRBV9 once TGTGCCAGCAGCGTAGGGATGAACACTGAAGCTTTCTTT CASSVGMNTEAFF
TRBJ2-2 . TRBV2 . TGTGCCAGCAGTGAAGGGCACACCGGGGAGCTGTTTTTT CASSEGHTGELFF
TRBJ2-5 TRBD2 TRBV5-4 . TGTGCCAGCAGCTTGGATTTGTCAGCGGGAGTGAGGCAGACCCAGTACTTC CASSLDLSAGVRQTQYF
TRBJ1-4 . TRBV7-4 . TGTGCCAGCAGCTTAGTTTTCCTCTGGGATCGGGGAACTAATGAAAAACTGTTTTTT CASSLVFLWDRGTNEKLFF
TRBJ1-4 . TRBV7-2 . TGTGCCAGCAGCCTCTTAGGAGGGGGAACTAATGAAAAACTGTTTTTT CASSLLGGGTNEKLFF
TRBJ2-5 TRBD2 TRBV6-4 . TGTGCCAGCAGTATAGCGGGGGGGCAGGAGACCCAGTACTTC CASSIAGGQETQYF
TRBJ2-1 . TRBV30 . TGTGCCTGGAGTCCCGGTCGCGTCAGGTCCTACAATGAGCAGTTCTTC CAWSPGRVRSYNEQFF
TRBJ1-2 TRBD1 TRBV7-2 few TGTGCCAGCAGCATTTGGGACAGGGCCAACTATGGCTACACCTTC CASSIWDRANYGYTF
TRBJ1-5 . TRBV2 few TGTGCCAGCAGTGATACGGTGCAGCCCCAGCATTTT CASSDTVQPQHF
TRBJ2-5 . TRBV10-3 . TGTGCCATCAGCCCCTCCCTAGAAACAGAGACCCAGTACTTC CAISPSLETETQYF
TRBJ1-6 . TRBV2 . TGTGCCAGCATAGGACCGCAGAGCTCCTATAATTCACCCCTCCACTTT CASIGPQSSYNSPLHF
TRBJ2-7 . TRBV6-1 . TGTGCCACCGATGCCGATGGCTCCTACGAGCAGTACTTC CATDADGSYEQYF
TRBJ1-3 . TRBV5-1 . TGCGCCAGCAGCCTAGGTTGGGGCAGCTCTGGAAACACCATATATTTT CASSLGWGSSGNTIYF
TRBJ2-7 . TRBV12-5 . TGTGCTAGTGGTACCGGGGGAGCGGCCTACGAGCAGTACTTC CASGTGGAAYEQYF
TRBJ2-1 TRBD1 TRBV5-8 . TGTGCCATCCGAGGGGGACAGGGGACCCCTCCTTTATACAATGAGCAGTTCTTC CAIRGGQGTPPLYNEQFF
TRBJ2-1 . TRBV30 once TGTGCCTGGAGTGTACCCGGGGCCTTCTCCTACAATGAGCAGTTCTTC CAWSVPGAFSYNEQFF
TRBJ2-7 . TRBV2 . TGTGCCAGCAGTGTCGGAGGCCGGGCGGGCGAGCAGTACTTC CASSVGGRAGEQYF
TRBJ2-2 . TRBV11-2 once TGTGCCAGCAGCCAAAAGGGCGGGGAGCTGTTTTTT CASSQKGGELFF
TRBJ2-2 . TRBV6-1 . TGTGCCAGTCGGCGGGGACGGGACACCGGGGAGCTGTTTTTT CASRRGRDTGELFF
TRBJ2-6 . TRBV2 few TGTGCCAGCCACTGGCGTGTGGGCGCCGGGGCCAACGTCCTGACTTTC CASHWRVGAGANVLTF
TRBJ2-7 . TRBV15 . TGTGCCACCAGCAGTACAGGCTTAAACCGCGAACTGTACTTC CATSSTGLNRELYF